The 17 T cell receptor beta chains presented below share a single source sample, sequenced in a study of human T cells and chemical hapten exposure (dated by TCRdb to the early 2020s). The time point tag for this specimen amounts to: patch test 1, 2 weeks after DPC sensitization. The intended sense of this specimen's treatment or condition label: therapeutic diphenylcyclopropenone sensitization with weekly scalp DPC. Preparation of the library involved RACE. Sequenced using a NextSeq 500. TCRdb passed the public sequencing reads through fastp at Q25 and MiXCR, retaining productive beta sequences. Identical CDR3 protein sequences are pooled into one entry, listed with their most common genes and DNA. For this sample there are just under 350,000 distinct CDR3 sequences; around 7% appear just once. Approximately 8% of the sample is taken by the ten largest. Sequenced material: whole blood, taken in connection with sensitization to the hapten diphenylcyclopropenone (DPC). The receptors come from a woman aged 18-29 years with alopecia areata. Some clones in this sample may be carry-over from other donors' samples.

The CDR3 here is CASSRYATDNGYTF. CDR3 nucleotide sequence: TGTGCCAGCAGCCGTTACGCGACGGACAATGGCTACACCTTC. The chain carries TRBV14 and TRBJ1-2; a possible D gene is TRBD1 (5 bases). The CDR3 spans 14 residues. Germline lookup yields CDR1 SGHDN and CDR2 FVKESK. Trimming removed 4 bases at V and 6 bases at J, with 15 bases between.

This sequence joins TRBV12-3 or TRBV12-4 and TRBJ2-1; D call uncertain. The CDR3 has 15 amino acids. The V end was cut by 6 bases, the J end by 0 bases, with 12 bases between. The CDR3 region has the DNA TGTGCCAGCAGCAAGTATCCGAGCTCCTACAATGAGCAGTTCTTC. The encoded protein is CASSKYPSSYNEQFF.

In its sample, this clonotype was seen a few times. The gene calls are TRBV4-2 and TRBJ2-1; TRBD1 matches 9 bases. This CDR3 contains 16 residues. Trimming took 1 base from V and 8 from J; bases not matched to a gene: 9. Germline assignment: CDR1 LGHNA and CDR2 YNFKEQ. The CDR3 spells CASSQGRDRVNDEQFF. As DNA, the CDR3 is TGTGCCAGCAGCCAAGGCCGGGACAGGGTGAATGATGAGCAGTTCTTC.

The V gene is TRBV9, the J gene TRBJ1-2; D is perhaps TRBD1 (5 bases). The CDR3 sequence is 13 residues long. V lost 0 bases, J lost 8 bases, and 11 bases lay in between. Germline V gene data show CDR1 as SGDLS and CDR2 as YYNGEE. The CDR3 loop is CASSVGGDGGYTF. CDR3 DNA sequence: TGTGCCAGCAGCGTAGGAGGGGACGGCGGCTACACCTTC.

There are many counts of this clonotype. The gene calls are TRBV9 and TRBJ1-1; D is possibly TRBD1 (6 bases). The CDR3 contains 14 residues. V lost 4 bases and J 4 bases, leaving 14 bases between the germline ends. Germline V gene data show CDR1 as SGDLS and CDR2 as YYNGEE. This CDR3 reads CASSPPGARTEAFF. The CDR3 DNA reads as TGTGCCAGCAGCCCCCCAGGGGCGCGCACTGAAGCTTTCTTT.

This clonotype has only a few counts. The chain joins TRBV7-9 to TRBJ2-1; 8 bases are a match to TRBD2. J lost 6 bases, V lost 1 base, and 5 bases had no gene match. The germline V gene has CDR1 SEHNR and CDR2 FQNEAQ (reference sequence). The CDR3 spans 15 residues. The CDR3 loop reads CASSLGAGAANEQFF. CDR3 DNA sequence: TGTGCCAGCAGCTTAGGAGCGGGGGCCGCCAATGAGCAGTTCTTC.

This clonotype was observed a few times. CDR3: CASSLILDGIETQYF. DNA for the CDR3: TGTGCCAGCAGCTTAATACTCGACGGGATTGAGACCCAGTACTTC. The rearrangement uses TRBV7-6 and TRBJ2-5, with a weak D call TRBD2 (5 bases). The CDR3 spans 15 residues. V dropped 2 bases and J dropped 5 bases, with 15 bases sitting between them. Germline assignment: CDR1 SGHVS and CDR2 FNYEAQ.

This clonotype was found a few times. The rearrangement links TRBV5-6 to TRBJ1-1; 10 nucleotides match TRBD1. The trim removed 3 bases at V and 0 bases at J, leaving 5 bases unmatched. CDR3 length equals 16 residues. Germline lookup yields CDR1 SGHDT and CDR2 YYEEEE. DNA of the CDR3: TGTGCCAGCAGCTATGGGACAGGGGCCGTGAACACTGAAGCTTTCTTT. It codes for CASSYGTGAVNTEAFF.

The chain links TRBV10-3 to TRBJ2-5, with D perhaps TRBD2 (6 bases). Trimming pared 0 bases from V and 9 bases from J, leaving 17 bases between. Germline lookup yields CDR1 ENHRY and CDR2 SYGVKD. This CDR3 region has 15 residues. As DNA, the CDR3 is TGTGCCATCAGTGAGTCGAAAACTAGCAGTTCGGCCCAGTACTTC. This codes for CAISESKTSSSAQYF.

In its sample, this clonotype was seen a few times. The chain is built from TRBV5-6 and TRBJ2-3; D could derive from TRBD1 or TRBD2 (5 bases each). The germline gives CDR1 SGHDT, CDR2 YYEEEE. The ends were cut back, 4 bases at V and 1 base at J, with 10 bases in the middle. The CDR3 has 14 residues. CDR3 DNA: TGTGCCAGCAGCATCTGGGACCGCACAGATACGCAGTATTTT. Residues: CASSIWDRTDTQYF.

This clonotype has just a few counts. V and J are TRBV4-2 and TRBJ1-5, with 7 bases that match TRBD1. CDR3 length equals 14 residues. The junction had 6 bases not matched to a gene; V was cut back by 2 bases and J by 8 bases. Germline CDR1 is LGHNA and CDR2 is YNFKEQ. As DNA, the CDR3 is TGTGCCAGCAGCCAATTCCAGGGGGAGAAGCCCCAGCATTTT. It yields the protein CASSQFQGEKPQHF.

This clonotype has a count of ten or more. This chain joins TRBV7-6 and TRBJ1-1, with 8 bases aligning to TRBD1. This CDR3 has 14 amino acids. The germline gives CDR1 SGHVS, CDR2 FNYEAQ. Losses at the gene ends were 4 bases for V and 3 bases for J; bases not matched to a gene: 4. The CDR3 bases are TGTGCCAGCAGCTGGACACAGGGGGACACTGAAGCTTTCTTT. It yields the protein CASSWTQGDTEAFF.

This clonotype occurred a few times. The chain links TRBV12-3 or TRBV12-4 to TRBJ2-7; 9 bases are a match to TRBD1. With V trimmed by 5 bases and J by 5 bases, 7 bases remained unmatched. The CDR3 totals 14 residues. CDR3 sequence (DNA): TGTGCCAGCAGTCCCCGGGACAGGGTACACGAGCAGTACTTC. Protein product: CASSPRDRVHEQYF.

The chain uses TRBV6-1 and TRBJ2-2; D is perhaps TRBD1 (6 bases). The CDR3 runs to 14 residues. CDR1 is MNHNS, CDR2 SASEGT, per germline. V was shortened by 8 bases and J by 0 bases, with 10 bases between the two germline ends. The CDR3 bases are TGTGCCAGCTCGGGACACACGAACACCGGGGAGCTGTTTTTT. It translates to CASSGHTNTGELFF.

This clonotype was counted a few times. The chain is built from TRBV27 and TRBJ2-3; no clear D gene. The germline V and J ends were trimmed by 3 bases and 2 bases, with 9 bases remaining between them. Germline V lookup: CDR1 MNHEY, CDR2 SMNVEV (reference sequence). This CDR3 has 14 amino acids. The CDR3 here is CASSFRLYTDTQYF. The CDR3 nucleotides are TGTGCCAGCAGTTTTCGCTTATACACAGATACGCAGTATTTT.

The chain recombines TRBV2 with TRBJ2-1, with 7 bases lining up with TRBD2. J was trimmed by 2 bases and V by 3 bases; bases with no gene match: 7. Looked up from germline, CDR1 is SNHLY and CDR2 is FYNNEI. This CDR3 contains 16 residues. The CDR3 region is CASSDGERGAYNEQFF. The CDR3 DNA is TGTGCCAGCAGTGATGGGGAGCGGGGAGCCTACAATGAGCAGTTCTTC.

This clonotype was seen at least ten times. The CDR3, as DNA: TGCGCCAGCAGCTTATCAGGTGACCAAGAGACCCAGTACTTC. Its translation is CASSLSGDQETQYF. The rearrangement uses TRBV5-1 and TRBJ2-5; D is ambiguous. Trimming shortened V by 2 bases and J by 0 bases, and 8 bases separated the two germline ends. The CDR3 has 14 residues. Germline assignment: CDR1 SGHRS and CDR2 YFSETQ.